This T cell receptor (beta chain) comes out of a study of blood T cell repertoires in COVID-19. Study-level information: COVID-19 samples from acute and convalescent phases originated in the United States, Italy and Spain.

In Seattle, patients joined the study during active infection and were tracked longitudinally. This clone was counted between two and nine times. CDR1 and CDR2 (germline): LNHDA, SQIVND (reference sequence). This CDR3 contains 15 residues. The V end was cut by 7 bases, the J end by 0 bases, with 13 bases between. The table came from immunoSEQ multiplex PCR; TCRdb's copy has only in-frame clones and leaves some out. The table records 100,000 to 150,000 clones, approximately 86% of them present only once. The rearrangement joins TRBV19 to TRBJ1-3; D ambiguous. The sequence came from a woman aged 70-85 years with COVID-19, enrolled during active disease. Sequencing was done on a sample of peripheral blood. In DNA form, the CDR3 reads TGTGCCAGTACCCCGAAACTAAGCTCTGGAAACACCATATATTTT. Residues: CASTPKLSSGNTIYF.